This T cell receptor beta chain was found in a study of PD-L1 blockade in urothelial cancer. The time point here: pretreatment peripheral blood. The J segment lost 1 base and the V segment lost 4 bases, leaving 4 bases of the junction unmatched. Looked up from germline, CDR1 is SGHRS and CDR2 is YFSETQ. There are 15 residues in the CDR3. Spiked synthetic TCR analogs estimated absolute template abundance per PCR. Clones were sequenced by immunoSEQ multiplex PCR, and TCRdb holds only the in-frame ones, with some missing. Among 37,000 or so clones, over 75% were seen once, and the ten largest hold about 15%.

This chain joins TRBV5-1 and TRBJ2-2, with 7 bases fitting TRBD2. Source: PBMCs, taken around atezolizumab (anti-PD-L1) treatment. This TCR was recovered from a man aged 55 to 70 with urothelial cancer. DNA for the CDR3: TGCGCCAGCAGCCTGGAGCGGGGGAACACCGGGGAGCTGTTTTTT. Protein sequence: CASSLERGNTGELFF.